This T cell receptor beta chain appears in the sequencing data of a study of cytomegalovirus exposure and HLA in healthy donors. Points from the study as a whole: Using the classifier, cytomegalovirus status was reportedly diagnosed with high specificity and sensitivity. The investigators catalogued some 160 TCR beta chains as cytomegalovirus-associated. In vitro experiments confirmed that three CMV-associated chains were specific for CMV antigens.

TCRdb keeps only in-frame clones here, not all; method: immunoSEQ multiplex PCR. The sample includes about 200,000 clones, around 86% of them seen just once. With regard to this clone: Its target is unknown.

This CDR3 contains 16 residues. Germline V gene sequence: CDR1 SEHNR, CDR2 FQNEAQ (reference sequence). Trimming took 5 bases from V and 5 from J; bases not matched to a gene: 5. The source is a woman aged 18-29 years in good health and CMV-seronegative. Sequencing input: PBMCs. The V call is TRBV7-9, the J call TRBJ2-2, with TRBD2 matching 13 bases. This CDR3 is CASSAGLAGSTGELFF. CDR3 nucleotide sequence: TGTGCCAGCAGCGCGGGACTAGCGGGAAGTACCGGGGAGCTGTTTTTT.